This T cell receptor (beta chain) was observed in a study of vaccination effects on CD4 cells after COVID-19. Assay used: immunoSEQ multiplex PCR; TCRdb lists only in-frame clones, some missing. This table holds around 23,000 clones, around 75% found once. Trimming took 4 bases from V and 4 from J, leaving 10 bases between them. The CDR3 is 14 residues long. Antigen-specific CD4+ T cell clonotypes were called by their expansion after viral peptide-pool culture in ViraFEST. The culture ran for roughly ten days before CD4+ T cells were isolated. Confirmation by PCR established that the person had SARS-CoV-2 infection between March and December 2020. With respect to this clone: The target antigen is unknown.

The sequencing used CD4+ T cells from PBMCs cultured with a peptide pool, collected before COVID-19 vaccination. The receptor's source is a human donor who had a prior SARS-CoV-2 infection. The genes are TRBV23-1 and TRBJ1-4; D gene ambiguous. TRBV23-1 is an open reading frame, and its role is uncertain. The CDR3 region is CASSLPVHNEKLFF. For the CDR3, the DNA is TGCGCCAGCAGTCTACCCGTACATAATGAAAAACTGTTTTTT.